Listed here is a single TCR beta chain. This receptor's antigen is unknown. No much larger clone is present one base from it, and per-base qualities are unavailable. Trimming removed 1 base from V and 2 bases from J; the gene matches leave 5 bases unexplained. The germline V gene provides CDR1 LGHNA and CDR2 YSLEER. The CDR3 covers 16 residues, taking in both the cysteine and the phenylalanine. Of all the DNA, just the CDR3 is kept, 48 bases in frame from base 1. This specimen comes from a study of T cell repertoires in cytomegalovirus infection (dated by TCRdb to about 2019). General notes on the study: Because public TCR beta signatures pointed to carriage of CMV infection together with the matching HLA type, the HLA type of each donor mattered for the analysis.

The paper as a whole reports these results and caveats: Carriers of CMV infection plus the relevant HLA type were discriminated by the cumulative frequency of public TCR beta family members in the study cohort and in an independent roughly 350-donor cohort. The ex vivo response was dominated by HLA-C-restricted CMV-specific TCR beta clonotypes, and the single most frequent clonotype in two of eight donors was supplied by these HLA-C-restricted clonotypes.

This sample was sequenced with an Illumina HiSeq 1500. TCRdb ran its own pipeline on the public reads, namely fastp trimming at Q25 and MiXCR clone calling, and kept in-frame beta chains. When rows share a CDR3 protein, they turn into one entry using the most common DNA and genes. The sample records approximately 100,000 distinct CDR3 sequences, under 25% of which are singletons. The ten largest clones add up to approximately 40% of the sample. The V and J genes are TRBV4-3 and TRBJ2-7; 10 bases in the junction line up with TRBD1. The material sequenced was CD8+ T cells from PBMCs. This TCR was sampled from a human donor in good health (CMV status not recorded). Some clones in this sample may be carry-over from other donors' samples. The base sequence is TGCGCCAGCAGCCAAGGACAGGGGGCGGTCGCCTACGAGCAGTACTTC. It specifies CASSQGQGAVAYEQYF.